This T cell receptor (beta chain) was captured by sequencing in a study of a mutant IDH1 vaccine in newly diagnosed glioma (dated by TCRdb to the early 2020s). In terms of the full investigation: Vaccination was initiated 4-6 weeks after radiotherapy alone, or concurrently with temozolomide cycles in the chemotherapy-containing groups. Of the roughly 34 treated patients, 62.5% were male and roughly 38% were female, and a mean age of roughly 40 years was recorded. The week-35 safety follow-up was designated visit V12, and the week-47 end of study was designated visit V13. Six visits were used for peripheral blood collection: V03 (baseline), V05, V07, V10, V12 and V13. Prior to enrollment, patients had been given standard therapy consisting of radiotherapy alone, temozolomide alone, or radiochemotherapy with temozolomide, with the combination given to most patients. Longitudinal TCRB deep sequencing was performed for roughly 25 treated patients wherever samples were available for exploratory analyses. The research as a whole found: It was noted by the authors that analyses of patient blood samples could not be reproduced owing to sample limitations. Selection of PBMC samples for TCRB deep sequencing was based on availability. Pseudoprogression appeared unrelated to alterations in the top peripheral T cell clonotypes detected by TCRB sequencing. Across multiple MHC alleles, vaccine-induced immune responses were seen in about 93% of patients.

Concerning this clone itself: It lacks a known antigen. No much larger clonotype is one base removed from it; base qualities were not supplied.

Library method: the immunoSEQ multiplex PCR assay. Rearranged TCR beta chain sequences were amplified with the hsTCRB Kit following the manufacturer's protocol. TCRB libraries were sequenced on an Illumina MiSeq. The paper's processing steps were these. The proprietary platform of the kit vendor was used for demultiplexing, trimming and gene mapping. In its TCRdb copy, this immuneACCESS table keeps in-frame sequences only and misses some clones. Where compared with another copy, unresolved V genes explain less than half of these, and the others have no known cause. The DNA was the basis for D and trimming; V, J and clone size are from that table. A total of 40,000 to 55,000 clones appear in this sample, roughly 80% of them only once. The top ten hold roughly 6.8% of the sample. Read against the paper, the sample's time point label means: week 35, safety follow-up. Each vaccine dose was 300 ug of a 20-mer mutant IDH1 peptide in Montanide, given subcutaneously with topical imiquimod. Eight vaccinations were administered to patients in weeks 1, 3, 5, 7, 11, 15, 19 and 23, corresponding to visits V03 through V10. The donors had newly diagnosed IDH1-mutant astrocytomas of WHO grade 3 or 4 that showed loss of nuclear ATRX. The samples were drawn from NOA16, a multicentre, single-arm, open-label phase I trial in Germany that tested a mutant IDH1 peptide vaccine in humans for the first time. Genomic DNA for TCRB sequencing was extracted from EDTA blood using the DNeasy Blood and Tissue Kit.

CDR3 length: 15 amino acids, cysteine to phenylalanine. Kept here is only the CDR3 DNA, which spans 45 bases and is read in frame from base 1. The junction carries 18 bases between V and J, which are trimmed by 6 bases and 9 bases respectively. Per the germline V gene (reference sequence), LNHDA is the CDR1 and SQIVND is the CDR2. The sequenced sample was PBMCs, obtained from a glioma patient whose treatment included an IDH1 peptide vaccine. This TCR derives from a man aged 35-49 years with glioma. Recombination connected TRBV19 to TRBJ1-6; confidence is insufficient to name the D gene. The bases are TGTGCCAGTAGCCCACAGACGGGTCTGGGTTCACCCCTCCACTTT. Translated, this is CASSPQTGLGSPLHF.